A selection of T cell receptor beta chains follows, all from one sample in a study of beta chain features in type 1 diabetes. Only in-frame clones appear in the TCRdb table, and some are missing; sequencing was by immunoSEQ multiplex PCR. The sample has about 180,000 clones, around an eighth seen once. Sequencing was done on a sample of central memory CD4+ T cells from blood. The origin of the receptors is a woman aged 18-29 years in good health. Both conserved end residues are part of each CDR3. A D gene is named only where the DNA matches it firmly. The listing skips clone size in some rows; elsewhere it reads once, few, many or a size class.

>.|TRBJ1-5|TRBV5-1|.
TGCGCCAGCAGCTTGGTCCCATATCAGCCCCAGCATTTT
CASSLVPYQPQHF
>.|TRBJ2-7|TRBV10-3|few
TGTGCCATCAGTCTGGGCGGGGTCTCCTACGAGCAGTACTTC
CAISLGGVSYEQYF
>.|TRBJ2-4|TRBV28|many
TGTGCCAGCAGTTTGGGGAGATCCAAAAACATTCAGTACTTC
CASSLGRSKNIQYF
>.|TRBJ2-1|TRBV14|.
TGTGCCAGCAGCCAAATTCGGAACAGTTACAATGAGCAGTTCTTC
CASSQIRNSYNEQFF
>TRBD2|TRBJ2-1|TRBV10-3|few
TGTGCCACGCTAGCGGGAGGGGAGGACAATGAGCAGTTCTTC
CATLAGGEDNEQFF
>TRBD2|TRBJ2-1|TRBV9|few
TGTGCCAGCAACTCACTAGCGGGAGGGGAGCGGGAGCAGTTCTTC
CASNSLAGGEREQFF
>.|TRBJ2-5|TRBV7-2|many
TGTGCCAGCAGCCCAAGGAGGGTTGAGACCCAGTACTTC
CASSPRRVETQYF
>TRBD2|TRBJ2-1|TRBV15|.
TGTGCCACCAGCAGAGCACAAAGGGAGGGAAATGAGCAGTTCTTC
CATSRAQREGNEQFF
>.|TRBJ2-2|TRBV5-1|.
TGCGCCAGCAGCTTGTCGGGCAGGGCGAACACCGGGGAGCTGTTTTTT
CASSLSGRANTGELFF
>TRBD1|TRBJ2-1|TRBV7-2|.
TGTGCCAGCAGATTCCAGGGGGCGTTTGAGCAGTTCTTC
CASRFQGAFEQFF
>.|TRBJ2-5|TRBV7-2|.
TGTGCCAGCAGCTTACAGGGGCCAGAGACCCAGTACTTC
CASSLQGPETQYF
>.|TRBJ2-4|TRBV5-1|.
TGCGCCAGCAGCTTTCAGGGCCCCTCAGAGGCCAAAAACATTCAGTACTTC
CASSFQGPSEAKNIQYF
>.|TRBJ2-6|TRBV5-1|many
TGCGCCAGCAGTCCCGCGCAGGGCCCCTCTGGGGCCAACGTCCTGACTTTC
CASSPAQGPSGANVLTF
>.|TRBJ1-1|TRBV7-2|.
TGTGCCAGCAGCTTAACAGGGAAGAACACTGAAGCTTTCTTT
CASSLTGKNTEAFF
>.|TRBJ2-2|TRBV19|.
TGTGCCAGTAAGGTACAGGGTAACACCGGGGAGCTGTTTTTT
CASKVQGNTGELFF
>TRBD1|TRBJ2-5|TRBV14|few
TGTGCCAGCAGCCACCTGGGACAGGGGACGACCCAGTACTTC
CASSHLGQGTTQYF
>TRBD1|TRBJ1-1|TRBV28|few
TGTGCCAGCAGTTCCCCACAGGGGGCGGGAACTGAAGCTTTCTTT
CASSSPQGAGTEAFF
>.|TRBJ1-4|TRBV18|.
TGTGCCAGCTCCCCGGGGGGGCAGAAGGAAAAACTGTTTTTT
CASSPGGQKEKLFF
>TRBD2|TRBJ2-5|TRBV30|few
TGTGCCTGGAGTACGGGACTAGCGGGAGGAACGACCCAGTACTTC
CAWSTGLAGGTTQYF
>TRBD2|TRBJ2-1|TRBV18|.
TGTGCCAGCTCGCCCGGACTAGCTAACTACAATGAGCAGTTCTTC
CASSPGLANYNEQFF
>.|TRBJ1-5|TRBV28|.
TGTGCCAGCAGCCCTGGAGGCAATCAGCCCCAGCATTTT
CASSPGGNQPQHF
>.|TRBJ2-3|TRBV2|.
TGTGCCAGCAGTCGACAGAGCAAGAGCACAGATACGCAGTATTTT
CASSRQSKSTDTQYF
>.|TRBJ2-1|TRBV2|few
TGTGCCAGCAGCAACCGGGACTCCATATACAATGAGCAGTTCTTC
CASSNRDSIYNEQFF
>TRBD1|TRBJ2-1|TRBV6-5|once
TGTGCCAGCAGTCTCCGGACAGGGTACAATGAGCAGTTCTTC
CASSLRTGYNEQFF
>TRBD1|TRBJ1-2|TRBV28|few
TGTGCCAGCAGCTCGGGACAGGGCGTTACGGATTACTATGGCTACACCTTC
CASSSGQGVTDYYGYTF
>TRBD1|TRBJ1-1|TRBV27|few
TGTGCCAGCAGTGTGCCCGGGACAGGGAAACATGAAGCTTTCTTT
CASSVPGTGKHEAFF
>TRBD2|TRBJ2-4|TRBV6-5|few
TGTGCCAGCAGCCGGAAAGCGGGAGGGAAAAACATTCAGTACTTC
CASSRKAGGKNIQYF
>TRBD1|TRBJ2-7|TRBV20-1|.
TGCAGTACGGGACAGGGCTACGAGCAGTACTTC
CSTGQGYEQYF
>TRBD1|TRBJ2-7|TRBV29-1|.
TGCAGCGTTGACTCGGGACAGGGGACCTACGAGCAGTACTTC
CSVDSGQGTYEQYF
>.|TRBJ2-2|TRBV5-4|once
TGTGCCAGCAGCTTATTTTGGAGCACCGGGGAGCTGTTTTTT
CASSLFWSTGELFF
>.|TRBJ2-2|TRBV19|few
TGTGCCAGTAGTCTGCCCGGAAGCGCCACCGGGGAGCTGTTTTTT
CASSLPGSATGELFF
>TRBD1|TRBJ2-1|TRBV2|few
TGTGCCAGCACCGCCCAGGGGGCCTACAATGAGCAGTTCTTC
CASTAQGAYNEQFF
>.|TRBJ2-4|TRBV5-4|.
TGTGCCAGCAGCTTCACCCTCTTTGGCCTAGCCAAAAACATTCAGTACTTC
CASSFTLFGLAKNIQYF
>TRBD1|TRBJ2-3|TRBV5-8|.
TGTGCCAGCAGTCCGGGACAGGGGGCAGGAGGAGATACGCAGTATTTT
CASSPGQGAGGDTQYF